The TCR beta chain described here comes from a study of metastatic and nonmetastatic thyroid tumors. Looking at the study overall: Thyroid patients, malignant and benign, had repertoires compared across blood and tumor or nodule tissue.

Study-wide results and caveats: Benign nodules reportedly had significantly lower TCR beta diversity than malignant thyroid tumors in blood and tumor.

By share of the sample, this clone is medium-sized. Its specificity is unknown. Every patient underwent thyroid surgery untreated. Per the original data handling: Using the CDR3 differences seen across clinicopathological groups, the authors built a distant-metastasis classifier for papillary thyroid cancer, which was meant to discriminate distant-metastatic patients. Through MiXCR, TCRdb re-clonotyped the PCR reads. These V and J calls rely on TCRdb rather than the paper's analysis. The data show 15,000 or so clones, 12% seen once. The sequence was collected from a female donor with papillary thyroid cancer or a benign thyroid nodule (not recorded which). Some clones in this sample may be carry-over from other donors' samples. The source material was blood.

CDR3 coding DNA: TGTGCCAGCAGTTACTCGATATCCAGACAGGGCTTCTACGAGCAGTACTTC. Its protein is CASSYSISRQGFYEQYF. The chain uses TRBV6-2 or TRBV6-3 and TRBJ2-7; TRBD1 matches at 7 bases. The ends lost 0 bases at V and 3 bases at J; junction bases unmatched: 11. This CDR3 region has 17 residues. Per germline, CDR1 MNHEY and CDR2 SVGEGT.